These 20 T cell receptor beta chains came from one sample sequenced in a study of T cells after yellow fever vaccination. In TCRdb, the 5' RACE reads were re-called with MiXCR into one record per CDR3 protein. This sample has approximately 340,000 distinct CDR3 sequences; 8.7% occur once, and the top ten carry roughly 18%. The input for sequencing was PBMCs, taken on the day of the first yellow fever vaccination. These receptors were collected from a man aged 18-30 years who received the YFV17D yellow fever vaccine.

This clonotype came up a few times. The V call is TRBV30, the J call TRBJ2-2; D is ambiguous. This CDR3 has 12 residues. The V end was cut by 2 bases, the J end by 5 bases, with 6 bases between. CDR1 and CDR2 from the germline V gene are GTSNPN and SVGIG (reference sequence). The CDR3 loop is CAWSPQTGELFF. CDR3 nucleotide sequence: TGTGCCTGGAGTCCACAGACCGGGGAGCTGTTTTTT.

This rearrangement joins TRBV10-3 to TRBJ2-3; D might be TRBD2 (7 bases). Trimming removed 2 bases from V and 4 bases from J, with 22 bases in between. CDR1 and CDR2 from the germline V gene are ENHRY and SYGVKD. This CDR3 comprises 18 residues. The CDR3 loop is CAISEPGGRGRLADTQYF. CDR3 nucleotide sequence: TGTGCCATCAGTGAGCCCGGGGGGCGGGGGCGTTTGGCAGATACGCAGTATTTT.

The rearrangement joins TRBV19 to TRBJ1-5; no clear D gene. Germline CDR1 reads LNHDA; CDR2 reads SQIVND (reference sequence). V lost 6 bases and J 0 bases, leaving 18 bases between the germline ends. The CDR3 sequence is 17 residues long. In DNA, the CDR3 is TGTGCCAGTAGACTCGATCCAATCTCGTATAGCAATCAGCCCCAGCATTTT. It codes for CASRLDPISYSNQPQHF.

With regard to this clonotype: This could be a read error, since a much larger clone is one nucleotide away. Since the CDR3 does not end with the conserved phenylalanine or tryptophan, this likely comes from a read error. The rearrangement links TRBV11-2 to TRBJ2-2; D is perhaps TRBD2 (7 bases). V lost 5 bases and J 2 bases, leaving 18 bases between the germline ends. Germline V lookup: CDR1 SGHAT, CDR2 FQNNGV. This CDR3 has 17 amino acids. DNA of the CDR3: TGTGCCAGCAGCCCCCGTGGCGGGGGCCGAAACACCGGGGAGCTGTTTTCT. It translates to CASSPRGGGRNTGELFS.

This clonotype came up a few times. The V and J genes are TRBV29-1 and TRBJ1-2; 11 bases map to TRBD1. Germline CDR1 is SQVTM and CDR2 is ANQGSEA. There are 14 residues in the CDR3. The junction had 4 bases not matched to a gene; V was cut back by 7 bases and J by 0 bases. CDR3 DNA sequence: TGCAGCGGCGGACAGGGGGCGACTAACTATGGCTACACCTTC. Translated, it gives CSGGQGATNYGYTF.

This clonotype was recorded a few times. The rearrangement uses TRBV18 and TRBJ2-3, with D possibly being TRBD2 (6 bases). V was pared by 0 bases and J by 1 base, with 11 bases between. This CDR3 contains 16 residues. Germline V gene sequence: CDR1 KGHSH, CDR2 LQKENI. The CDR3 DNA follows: TGTGCCAGCTCACCACCCCGACTAGGACGCACAGATACGCAGTATTTT. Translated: CASSPPRLGRTDTQYF.

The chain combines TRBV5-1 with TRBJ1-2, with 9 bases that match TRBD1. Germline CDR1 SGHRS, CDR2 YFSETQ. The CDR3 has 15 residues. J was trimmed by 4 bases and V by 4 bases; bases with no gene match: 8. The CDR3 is CASSNRDRDLYGYTF. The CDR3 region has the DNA TGCGCCAGCAGCAACCGGGACAGGGACCTCTATGGCTACACCTTC.

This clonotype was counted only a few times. CDR3 in amino acids: CASRQGETGYQPQHF. The CDR3 bases are TGTGCCAGCAGGCAGGGGGAGACAGGGTATCAGCCCCAGCATTTT. V is TRBV6-2 or TRBV6-3 and J is TRBJ1-5; 7 nucleotides line up with TRBD1. This CDR3 has 15 residues. The junction had 10 bases not matched to a gene; V was cut back by 6 bases and J by 5 bases. Germline CDR1 and CDR2: MNHEY and SVGEGT.

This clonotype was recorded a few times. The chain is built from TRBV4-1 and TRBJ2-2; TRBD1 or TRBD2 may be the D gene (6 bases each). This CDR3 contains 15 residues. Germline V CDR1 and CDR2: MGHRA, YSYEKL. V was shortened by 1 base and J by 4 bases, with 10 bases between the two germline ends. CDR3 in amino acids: CASSQGGAGTGELFF. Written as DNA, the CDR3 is TGCGCCAGCAGCCAAGGGGGGGCCGGCACCGGGGAGCTGTTTTTT.

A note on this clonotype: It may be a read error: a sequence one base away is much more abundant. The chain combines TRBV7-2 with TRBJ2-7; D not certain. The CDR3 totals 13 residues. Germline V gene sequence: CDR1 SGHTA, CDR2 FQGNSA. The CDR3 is CASSLTTSCEQYF. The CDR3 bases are TGTGCCAGCAGCTTAACAACCTCCTGCGAGCAGTACTTC.

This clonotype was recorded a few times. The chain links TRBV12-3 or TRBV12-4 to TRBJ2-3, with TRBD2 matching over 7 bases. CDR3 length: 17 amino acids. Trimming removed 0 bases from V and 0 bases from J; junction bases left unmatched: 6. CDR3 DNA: TGTGCCAGCAGTTTAGCGGGGGGGATCCCTAGCACAGATACGCAGTATTTT. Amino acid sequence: CASSLAGGIPSTDTQYF.

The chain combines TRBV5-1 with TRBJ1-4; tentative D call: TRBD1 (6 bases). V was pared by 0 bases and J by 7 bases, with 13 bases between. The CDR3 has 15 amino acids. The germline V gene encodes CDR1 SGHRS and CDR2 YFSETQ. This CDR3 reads CASSLGAGDSEKLFF. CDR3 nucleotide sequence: TGCGCCAGCAGCTTGGGAGCAGGGGATAGTGAAAAACTGTTTTTT.

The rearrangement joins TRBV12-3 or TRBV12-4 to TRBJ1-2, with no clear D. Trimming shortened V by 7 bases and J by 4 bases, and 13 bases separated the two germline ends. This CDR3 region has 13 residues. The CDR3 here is CASTLWGPYGYTF. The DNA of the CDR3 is TGTGCCAGCACCCTCTGGGGTCCCTATGGCTACACCTTC.

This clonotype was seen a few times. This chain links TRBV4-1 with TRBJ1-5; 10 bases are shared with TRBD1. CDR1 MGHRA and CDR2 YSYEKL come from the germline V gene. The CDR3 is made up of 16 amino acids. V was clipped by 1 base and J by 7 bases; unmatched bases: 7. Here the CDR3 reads CASSQGQGAMVQPQHF. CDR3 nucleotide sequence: TGCGCCAGCAGCCAAGGACAGGGGGCGATGGTCCAGCCCCAGCATTTT.

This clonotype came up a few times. The chain's CDR3 is CASSLGTGLYEQYV. The CDR3 DNA is TGTGCCAGCAGCTTGGGGACAGGGCTTTACGAGCAGTACGTC. The rearrangement links TRBV5-5 to TRBJ2-7; the match to TRBD1 covers 8 bases. Trimming took 0 bases from V and 4 from J; bases not matched to a gene: 3. Germline values: CDR1 SGHKS, CDR2 YYEKEE (reference sequence). The CDR3 totals 14 residues.

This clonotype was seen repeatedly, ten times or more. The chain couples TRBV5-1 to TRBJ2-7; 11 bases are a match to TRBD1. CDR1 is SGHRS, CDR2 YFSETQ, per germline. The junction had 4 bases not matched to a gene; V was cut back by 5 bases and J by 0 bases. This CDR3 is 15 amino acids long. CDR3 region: CASRSGTGGSYEQYV. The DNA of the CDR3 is TGCGCCAGCAGGTCCGGGACAGGGGGCTCCTACGAGCAGTACGTC.

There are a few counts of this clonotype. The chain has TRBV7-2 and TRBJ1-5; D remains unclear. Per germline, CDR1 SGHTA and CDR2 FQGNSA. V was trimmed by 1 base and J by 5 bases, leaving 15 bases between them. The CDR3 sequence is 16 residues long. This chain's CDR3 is CASSLGGRIYHQPQHF. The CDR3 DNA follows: TGTGCCAGCAGCTTAGGCGGGAGAATCTACCATCAGCCCCAGCATTTT. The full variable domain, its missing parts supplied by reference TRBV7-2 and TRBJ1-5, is GAGVSQSPSNKVTEKGKDVELRCDPISGHTALYWYRQSLGQGLEFLIYFQGNSAPDKSGLPSDRFSAERTGGSVSTLTIQRTQQEDSAVYLCASSLGGRIYHQPQHFGDGTRLSIL.

The CDR3 region has the DNA TGTGCCATCAGTGATAGGAAGGGTTCGTACGAGACCCAGTACTTC. Translating it yields CAISDRKGSYETQYF. The chain links TRBV10-3 to TRBJ2-5; D is unresolved. Germline CDR1 and CDR2: ENHRY and SYGVKD. Trimming removed 3 bases at V and 5 bases at J, with 16 bases between. CDR3 length: 15 residues.

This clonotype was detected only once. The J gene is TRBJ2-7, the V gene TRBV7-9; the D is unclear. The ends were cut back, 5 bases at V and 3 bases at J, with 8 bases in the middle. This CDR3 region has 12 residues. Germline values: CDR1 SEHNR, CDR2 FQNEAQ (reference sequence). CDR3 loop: CASSISNYEQYF. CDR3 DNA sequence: TGTGCCAGCAGCATCTCAAACTACGAGCAGTACTTC.

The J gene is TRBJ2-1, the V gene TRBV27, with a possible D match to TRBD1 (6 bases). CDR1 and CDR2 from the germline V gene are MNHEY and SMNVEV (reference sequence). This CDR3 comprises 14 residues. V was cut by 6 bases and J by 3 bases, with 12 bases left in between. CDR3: CASRKDRGYNEQFF. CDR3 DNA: TGTGCCAGCAGGAAGGACAGAGGCTACAATGAGCAGTTCTTC.